This TCR beta chain was sequenced for a study of shared clonotypes between healthy human individuals. Whole-study results and caveats: Generation of non-shared clonotypes was less probable than generation of clonotypes shared by all four donors.

The CDR3 consists of 16 residues. Germline-derived CDR1 and CDR2 are KGHSH and LQKENI. After removal of 6 bases from V and 3 bases from J, the junction contained 11 bases not matched to a gene. For this clone: The antigen is unknown.

CD45RO-negative, CCR7-positively selected cells formed the naive CD8 fraction, excluding terminally differentiated effector memory CD45RA+ cells. This was a deep-level run. Measured with immunoSEQ multiplex PCR; TCRdb has only the in-frame clones, and not every one. The sample gives around 2,000,000 clones, about 93% of which show up once; about 1.8% is in the top ten. This clonotype was sampled from a man younger than 35 in good health. Some clones in this sample may be carry-over from other donors' samples. The chain is built from TRBV18 and TRBJ2-7, with 10 nucleotides matching TRBD2. Source material: naive CD8+ T cells from PBMCs. CDR3 protein: CASSLMTSGFVYEQYF. CDR3 DNA: TGTGCCAGCTCCCTCATGACTAGCGGGTTTGTCTACGAGCAGTACTTC.